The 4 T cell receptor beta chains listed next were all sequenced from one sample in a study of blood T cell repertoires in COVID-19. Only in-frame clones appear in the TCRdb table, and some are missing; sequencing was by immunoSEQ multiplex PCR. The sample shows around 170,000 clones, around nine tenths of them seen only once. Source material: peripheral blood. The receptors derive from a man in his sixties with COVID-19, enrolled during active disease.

The CDR3 loop reads CASSQDLRGNSPLHF. In DNA form, the CDR3 reads TGTGCCAGCAGCCAAGATTTACGCGGGAATTCACCCCTCCACTTT. The rearrangement joins TRBV14 to TRBJ1-6, with D unresolved. Trimming left V 0 bases short and J 7 bases short, with 10 bases between. CDR3 length: 15 amino acids. The germline V gene has CDR1 SGHDN and CDR2 FVKESK.

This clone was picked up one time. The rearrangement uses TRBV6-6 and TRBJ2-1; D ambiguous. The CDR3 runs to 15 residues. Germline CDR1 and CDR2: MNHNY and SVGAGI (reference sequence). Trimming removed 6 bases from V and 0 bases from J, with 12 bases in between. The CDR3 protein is CASSQDWSSYNEQFF. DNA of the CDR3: TGTGCCAGCAGCCAAGACTGGAGCTCCTACAATGAGCAGTTCTTC.

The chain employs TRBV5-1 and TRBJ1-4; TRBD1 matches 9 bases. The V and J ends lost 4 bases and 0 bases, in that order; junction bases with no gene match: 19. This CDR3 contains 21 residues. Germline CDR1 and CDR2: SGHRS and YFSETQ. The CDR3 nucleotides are TGCGCCAGCAGCGCAGTTCCACAGGGGGCAAGACAGAGGGCAACTAATGAAAAACTGTTTTTT. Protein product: CASSAVPQGARQRATNEKLFF.

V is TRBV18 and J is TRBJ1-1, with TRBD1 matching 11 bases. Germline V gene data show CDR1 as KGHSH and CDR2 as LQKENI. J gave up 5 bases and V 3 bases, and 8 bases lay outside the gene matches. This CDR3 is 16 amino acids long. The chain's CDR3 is CASSPTGQGAGTEAFF. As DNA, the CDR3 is TGTGCCAGCTCACCGACAGGACAGGGGGCGGGGACTGAAGCTTTCTTT. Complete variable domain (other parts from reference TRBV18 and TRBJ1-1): NAGVMQNPRHLVRRRGQEARLRCSPMKGHSHVYWYRQLPEEGLKFMVYLQKENIIDESGMPKERFSAEFPKEGPSILRIQQVVRGDSAAYFCASSPTGQGAGTEAFFGQGTRLTVV.